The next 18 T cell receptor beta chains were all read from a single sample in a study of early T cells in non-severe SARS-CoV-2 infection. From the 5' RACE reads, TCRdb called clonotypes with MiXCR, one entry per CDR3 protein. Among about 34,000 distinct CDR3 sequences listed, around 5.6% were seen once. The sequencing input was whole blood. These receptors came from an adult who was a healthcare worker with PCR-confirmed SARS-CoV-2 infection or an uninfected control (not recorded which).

The CDR3: CASSSQRQVGSDTQYF. In nucleotides, the CDR3 is TGCGCCAGCAGCTCCCAACGACAGGTCGGGTCAGATACGCAGTATTTT. The chain recombines TRBV5-1 with TRBJ2-3; D perhaps matches TRBD1 (6 bases). This CDR3 is 16 amino acids long. Germline loops: CDR1 SGHRS, CDR2 YFSETQ. V lost 3 bases to trimming and J lost 4 bases, with 18 bases between them.

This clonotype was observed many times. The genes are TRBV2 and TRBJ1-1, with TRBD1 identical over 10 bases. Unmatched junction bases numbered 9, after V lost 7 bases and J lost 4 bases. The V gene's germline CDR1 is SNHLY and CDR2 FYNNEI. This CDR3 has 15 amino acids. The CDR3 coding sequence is TGTGCCAGCATGGAGACAGGGGGCAAACCCACTGAAGCTTTCTTT. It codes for CASMETGGKPTEAFF.

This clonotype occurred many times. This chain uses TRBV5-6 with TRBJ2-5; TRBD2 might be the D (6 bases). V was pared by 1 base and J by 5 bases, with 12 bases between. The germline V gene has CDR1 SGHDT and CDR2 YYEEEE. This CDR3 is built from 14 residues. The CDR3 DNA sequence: TGTGCCAGCAGCTTGAGCCCAAGCGGGGAGACCCAGTACTTC. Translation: CASSLSPSGETQYF.

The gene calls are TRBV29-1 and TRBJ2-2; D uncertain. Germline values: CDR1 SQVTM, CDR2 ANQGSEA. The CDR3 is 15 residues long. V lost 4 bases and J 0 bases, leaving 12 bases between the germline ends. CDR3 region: CSVGIRAANTGELFF. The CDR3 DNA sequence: TGCAGCGTTGGAATAAGGGCAGCGAACACCGGGGAGCTGTTTTTT.

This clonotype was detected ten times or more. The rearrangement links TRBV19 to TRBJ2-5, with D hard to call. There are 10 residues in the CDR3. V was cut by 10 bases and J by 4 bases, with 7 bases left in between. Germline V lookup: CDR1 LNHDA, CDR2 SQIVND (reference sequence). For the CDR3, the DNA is TGTGCCACCCGCGGAGAGACCCAGTACTTC. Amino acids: CATRGETQYF.

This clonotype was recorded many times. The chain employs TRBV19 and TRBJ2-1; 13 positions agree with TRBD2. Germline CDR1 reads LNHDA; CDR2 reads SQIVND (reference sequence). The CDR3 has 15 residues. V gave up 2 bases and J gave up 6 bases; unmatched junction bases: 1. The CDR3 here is CASSITSGGANEQFF. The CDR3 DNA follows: TGTGCCAGTAGTATAACTAGCGGGGGGGCCAATGAGCAGTTCTTC.

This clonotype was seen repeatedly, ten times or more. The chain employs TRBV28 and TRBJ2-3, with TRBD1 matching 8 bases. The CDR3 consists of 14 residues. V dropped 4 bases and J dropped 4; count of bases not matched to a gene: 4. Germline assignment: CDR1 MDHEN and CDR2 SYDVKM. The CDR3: CASSSGGIPDTQYF. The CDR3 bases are TGTGCCAGCAGTTCAGGGGGCATTCCAGATACGCAGTATTTT.

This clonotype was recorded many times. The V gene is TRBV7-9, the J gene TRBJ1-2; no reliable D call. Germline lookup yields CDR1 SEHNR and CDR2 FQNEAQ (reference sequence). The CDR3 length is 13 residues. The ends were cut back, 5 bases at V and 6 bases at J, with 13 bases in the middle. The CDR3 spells CASSQHSRHGYTF. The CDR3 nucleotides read TGTGCCAGCAGCCAACACTCTCGACATGGCTACACCTTC.

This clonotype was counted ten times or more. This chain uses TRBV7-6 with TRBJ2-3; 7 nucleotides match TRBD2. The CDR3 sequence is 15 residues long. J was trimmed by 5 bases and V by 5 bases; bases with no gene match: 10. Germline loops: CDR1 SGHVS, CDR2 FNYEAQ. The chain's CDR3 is CASSPSGREGDTQYF. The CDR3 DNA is TGTGCCAGCAGCCCCAGTGGCAGGGAGGGAGATACGCAGTATTTT. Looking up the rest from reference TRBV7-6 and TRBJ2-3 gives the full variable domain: GAGVSQSPRYKVTKRGQDVALRCDPISGHVSLYWYRQALGQGPEFLTYFNYEAQQDKSGLPNDRFSAERPEGSISTLTIQRTEQRDSAMYRCASSPSGREGDTQYFGPGTRLTVL.

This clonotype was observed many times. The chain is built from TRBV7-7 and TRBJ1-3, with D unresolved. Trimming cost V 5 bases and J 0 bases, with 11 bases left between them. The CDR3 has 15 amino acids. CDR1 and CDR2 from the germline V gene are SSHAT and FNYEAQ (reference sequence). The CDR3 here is CASSPDGFSGNTIYF. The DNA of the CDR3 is TGTGCCAGCAGCCCGGACGGGTTCTCTGGAAACACCATATATTTT.

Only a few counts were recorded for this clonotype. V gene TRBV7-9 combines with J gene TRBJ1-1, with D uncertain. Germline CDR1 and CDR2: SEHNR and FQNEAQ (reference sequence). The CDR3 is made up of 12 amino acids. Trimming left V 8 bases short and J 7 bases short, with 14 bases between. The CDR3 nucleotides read TGTGCCAGCCGTAGCTTGGACCTTGAAGCTTTCTTT. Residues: CASRSLDLEAFF.

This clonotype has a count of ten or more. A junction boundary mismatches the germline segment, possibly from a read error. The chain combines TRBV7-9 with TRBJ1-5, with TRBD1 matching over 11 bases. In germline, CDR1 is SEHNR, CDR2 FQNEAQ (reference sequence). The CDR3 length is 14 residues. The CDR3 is CASSTDRGLEPQHF. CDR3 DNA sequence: TGCGCCAGCAGCACGGACAGGGGGCTGGAGCCCCAGCATTTT.

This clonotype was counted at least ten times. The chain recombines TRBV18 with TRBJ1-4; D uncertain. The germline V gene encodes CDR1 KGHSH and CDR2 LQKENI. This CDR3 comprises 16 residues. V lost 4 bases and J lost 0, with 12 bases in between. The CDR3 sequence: CASSRLDSATNEKLFF. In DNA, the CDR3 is TGTGCCAGCTCACGACTAGACTCTGCAACTAATGAAAAACTGTTTTTT.

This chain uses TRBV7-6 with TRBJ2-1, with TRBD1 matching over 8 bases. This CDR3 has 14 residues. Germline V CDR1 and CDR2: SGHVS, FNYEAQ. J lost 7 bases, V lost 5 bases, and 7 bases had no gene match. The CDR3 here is CASSLTDRVNEQFF. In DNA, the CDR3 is TGTGCCAGCAGCCTGACGGACAGGGTGAATGAGCAGTTCTTC.

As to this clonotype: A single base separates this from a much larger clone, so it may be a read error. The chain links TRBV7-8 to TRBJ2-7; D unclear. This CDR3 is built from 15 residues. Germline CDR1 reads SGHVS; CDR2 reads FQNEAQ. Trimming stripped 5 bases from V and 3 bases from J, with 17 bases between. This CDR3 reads CASSHSMGKIYEQYF. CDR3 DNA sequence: TGTGCCAGCAGCCACTCTATGGGGAAAATCTACGAGCAGTACTTC.

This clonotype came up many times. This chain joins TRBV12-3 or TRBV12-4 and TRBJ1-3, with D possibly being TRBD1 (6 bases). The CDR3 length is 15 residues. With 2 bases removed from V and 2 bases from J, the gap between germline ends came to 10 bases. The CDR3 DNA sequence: TGTGCCAGCAGTTTAACAGGGCGGACTGGAAACACCATATATTTT. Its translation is CASSLTGRTGNTIYF.

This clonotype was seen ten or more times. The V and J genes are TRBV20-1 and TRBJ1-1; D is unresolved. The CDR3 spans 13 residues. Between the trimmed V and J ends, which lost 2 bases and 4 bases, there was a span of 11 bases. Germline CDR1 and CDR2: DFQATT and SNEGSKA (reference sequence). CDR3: CSARSAWGTEAFF. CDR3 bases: TGCAGTGCTAGATCAGCCTGGGGCACTGAAGCTTTCTTT.

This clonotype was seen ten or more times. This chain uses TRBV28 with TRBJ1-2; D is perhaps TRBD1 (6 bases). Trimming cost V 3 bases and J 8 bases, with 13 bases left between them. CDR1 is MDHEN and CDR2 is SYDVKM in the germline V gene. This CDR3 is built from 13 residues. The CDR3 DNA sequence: TGTGCCAGCAGTTTGGGCCACAGGGAAGGCTACACCTTC. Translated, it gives CASSLGHREGYTF.